This T cell receptor (beta chain) was documented in a study of T-cell memory formation after mild COVID-19. From the 5' RACE reads, TCRdb called clonotypes with MiXCR, one entry per CDR3 protein. The sample yields a few hundred thousand distinct CDR3 sequences, about a sixth seen once. The CDR3 runs to 15 residues. Looked up from germline, CDR1 is SGHRS and CDR2 is YFSETQ. V lost 4 bases, J lost 2 bases, and 5 bases stayed unmatched. Note on this clonotype: Its antigen is undetermined.

Study-wide findings and caveats: CD4+ contracting clones lay mainly in CM and EM, CD8+ ones in EMRA.

Input material: PBMCs or a T cell subset sorted from them (not recorded which). The TCR originated in a man between 18 and 35 years old who had mild COVID-19 (a few samples of this study predate the infection). Cell type and time point are not known. V and J are TRBV5-1 and TRBJ2-3, with 9 bases identical to TRBD1. The CDR3 region is CASSTGTGSTDTQYF. The CDR3 nucleotides are TGCGCCAGCAGCACCGGGACAGGGTCCACAGATACGCAGTATTTT.